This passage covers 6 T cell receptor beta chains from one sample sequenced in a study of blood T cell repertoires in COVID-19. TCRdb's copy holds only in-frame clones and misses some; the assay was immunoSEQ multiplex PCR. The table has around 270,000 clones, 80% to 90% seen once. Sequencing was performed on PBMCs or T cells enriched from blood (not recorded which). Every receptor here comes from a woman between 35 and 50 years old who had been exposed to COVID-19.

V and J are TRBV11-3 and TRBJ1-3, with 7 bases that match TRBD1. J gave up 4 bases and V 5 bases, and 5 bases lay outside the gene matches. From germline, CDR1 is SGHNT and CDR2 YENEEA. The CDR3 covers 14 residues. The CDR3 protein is CASSIGQVGNTIYF. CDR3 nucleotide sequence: TGTGCCAGCAGCATTGGACAGGTCGGAAACACCATATATTTT.

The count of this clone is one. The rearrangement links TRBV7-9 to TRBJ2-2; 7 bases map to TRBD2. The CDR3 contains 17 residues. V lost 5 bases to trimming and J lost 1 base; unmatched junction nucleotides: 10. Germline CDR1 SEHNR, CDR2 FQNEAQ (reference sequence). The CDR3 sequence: CASSPRGGRRNTGELFF. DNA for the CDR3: TGTGCCAGCAGCCCCCGGGGCGGGAGAAGGAACACCGGGGAGCTGTTTTTT.

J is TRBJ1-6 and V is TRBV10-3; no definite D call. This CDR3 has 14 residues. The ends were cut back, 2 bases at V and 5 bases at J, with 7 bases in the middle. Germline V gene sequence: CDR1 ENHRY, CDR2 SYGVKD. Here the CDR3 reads CAISEGSDNSPLHF. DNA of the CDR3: TGTGCCATCAGTGAGGGGAGCGATAATTCACCCCTCCACTTT.

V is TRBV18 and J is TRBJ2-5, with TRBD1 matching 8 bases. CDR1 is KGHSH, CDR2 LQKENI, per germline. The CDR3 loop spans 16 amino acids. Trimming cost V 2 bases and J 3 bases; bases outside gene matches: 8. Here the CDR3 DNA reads TGTGCCAGCTCACCAACGGCAAGGACAGGGAAAGAGACCCAGTACTTC. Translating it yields CASSPTARTGKETQYF.

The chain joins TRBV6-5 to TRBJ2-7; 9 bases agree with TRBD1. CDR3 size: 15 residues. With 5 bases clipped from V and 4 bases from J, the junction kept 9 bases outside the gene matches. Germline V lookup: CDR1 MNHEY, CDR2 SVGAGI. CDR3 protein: CASSIPGQGPYEQYV. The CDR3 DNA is TGTGCCAGCAGTATCCCGGGACAGGGACCATACGAGCAGTACGTC.

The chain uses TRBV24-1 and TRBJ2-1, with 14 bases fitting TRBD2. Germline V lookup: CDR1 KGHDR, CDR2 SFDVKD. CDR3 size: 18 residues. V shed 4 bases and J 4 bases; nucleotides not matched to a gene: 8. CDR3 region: CATSDPGTSGGLYNEQFF. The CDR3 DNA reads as TGTGCCACCAGTGACCCGGGGACTAGCGGGGGCCTTTACAATGAGCAGTTCTTC.